This passage covers 29 T cell receptor beta chains from one sample sequenced in a study of T cell responses to AZD1222 COVID-19 vaccine. Clones were read by immunoSEQ multiplex PCR, and TCRdb kept only the in-frame ones, dropping some. The data contain about 100,000 clones, about 90% of them singletons. The sequences come from peripheral blood, collected on day 0 of MenACWY control vaccination. Receptors originate from an adult in good health.

The gene calls are TRBV30 and TRBJ2-2, with TRBD1 matching over 8 bases. The length of the CDR3 is 14 residues. The V and J ends lost 5 bases and 6 bases, in that order; junction bases with no gene match: 8. CDR1 is GTSNPN and CDR2 is SVGIG in the germline V gene (reference sequence). As DNA, the CDR3 is TGTGCCTGGCCACAGCCGACAGGGGCCGGGGAGCTGTTTTTT. Translation: CAWPQPTGAGELFF.

The chain carries TRBV7-8 and TRBJ2-4; TRBD1 matches 10 bases. The CDR3 has 16 residues. Unmatched junction bases numbered 5, after V lost 2 bases and J lost 4 bases. From germline, CDR1 is SGHVS and CDR2 FQNEAQ. The CDR3 region is CASSLTGQGVKNIQYF. The CDR3 bases are TGTGCCAGCAGCTTAACCGGACAGGGGGTTAAAAACATTCAGTACTTC.

V is TRBV14 and J is TRBJ1-6; maybe TRBD1 (5 bases). Germline CDR1 reads SGHDN; CDR2 reads FVKESK. The CDR3 is 17 amino acids. Trimming shortened V by 0 bases and J by 4 bases, and 13 bases separated the two germline ends. In DNA, the CDR3 is TGTGCCAGCAGCCAAGATAAGGGAGGACATTATAATTCACCCCTCCACTTT. Translated, it gives CASSQDKGGHYNSPLHF. The full variable domain, in which reference TRBV14 and TRBJ1-6 provide the parts outside the CDR3, is EAGVTQFPSHSVIEKGQTVTLRCDPISGHDNLYWYRRVMGKEIKFLLHFVKESKQDESGMPNNRFLAERTGGTYSTLKVQPAELEDSGVYFCASSQDKGGHYNSPLHFGNGTRLTVT.

The chain uses TRBV3-1 (or the pseudogene TRBV3-2) and TRBJ1-2; no reliable D call. Per germline, CDR1 LGHDT and CDR2 YNNKEL (reference sequence). V dropped 1 base and J dropped 0 bases, with 3 bases sitting between them. This CDR3 is built from 13 residues. CDR3 region: CASSQGTNYGYTF. The CDR3 coding sequence is TGTGCCAGCAGCCAAGGAACTAACTATGGCTACACCTTC.

This rearrangement joins TRBV6-2 or TRBV6-3 to TRBJ1-2, with no clear D. CDR3 length: 12 amino acids. V was clipped by 5 bases and J by 4 bases, with 8 bases between them. Germline CDR1 MNHEY, CDR2 SVGEGT. CDR3 amino acids: CASSPEAYGYTF. CDR3 bases: TGTGCCAGCAGTCCCGAGGCCTATGGCTACACCTTC.

The rearrangement links TRBV7-2 to TRBJ2-7; D unclear. Between the trimmed V and J ends, which lost 4 bases and 3 bases, there was a span of 13 bases. This CDR3 spans 14 amino acids. The germline V gene has CDR1 SGHTA and CDR2 FQGNSA. The CDR3 region is CASSWISEHYEQYF. CDR3 coding DNA: TGTGCCAGCAGCTGGATATCGGAGCACTACGAGCAGTACTTC.

The V and J genes are TRBV7-2 and TRBJ1-3; D not resolved. This CDR3 has 15 amino acids. The V gene lost 4 bases and the J gene lost 3 bases, with 13 bases spanning the gap. Per germline, CDR1 SGHTA and CDR2 FQGNSA. The CDR3 region is CASSSEIYSGNTIYF. CDR3 nucleotides: TGTGCCAGCAGCTCTGAAATCTACAGTGGAAACACCATATATTTT.

The gene calls are TRBV14 and TRBJ1-1; D remains ambiguous. This CDR3 has 13 residues. V was clipped by 4 bases and J by 3 bases, with 9 bases between them. Germline V lookup: CDR1 SGHDN, CDR2 FVKESK. DNA for the CDR3: TGTGCCAGCAGCCCCCACAGAGACACTGAAGCTTTCTTT. Protein sequence: CASSPHRDTEAFF.

The rearrangement links TRBV5-1 to TRBJ1-3, with D unresolved. V was pared by 0 bases and J by 3 bases, with 16 bases between. The germline CDR1 and CDR2 sequences are SGHRS and YFSETQ. The CDR3 is made up of 17 amino acids. CDR3 nucleotide sequence: TGCGCCAGCAGCTTGGAAGTGGGAGCAATGAATGGAAACACCATATATTTT. It is translated as CASSLEVGAMNGNTIYF.

Regarding this clone: In the same sample, other DNA sequences code for this CDR3. V usage is TRBV4-3 and J usage is TRBJ2-3; TRBD2 agrees at 11 bases. V was pared by 0 bases and J by 4 bases, with 3 bases of the junction left unmatched. This CDR3 is built from 16 residues. Germline values: CDR1 LGHNA, CDR2 YSLEER. The CDR3 sequence is CASSQDLAGGPDTQYF. The DNA of the CDR3 is TGCGCCAGCAGCCAAGATCTAGCGGGGGGCCCAGATACGCAGTATTTT.

The genes are TRBV27 and TRBJ2-5; D call uncertain. Trimming took off 4 bases at V and 5 bases at J, with 8 bases between the two ends. The germline V gene encodes CDR1 MNHEY and CDR2 SMNVEV (reference sequence). CDR3 length: 12 residues. The CDR3 sequence is CASSSRRETQYF. The CDR3 coding sequence is TGTGCCAGCAGTTCCCGTAGGGAGACCCAGTACTTC.

The chain carries TRBV18 and TRBJ1-1, with D possibly TRBD1 on 5 matching bases. The CDR3 is made up of 13 amino acids. Trimming removed 6 bases from V and 1 base from J, with 9 bases in between. Per germline, CDR1 KGHSH and CDR2 LQKENI. The CDR3 reads CASSTGGNTEAFF. Written as DNA, the CDR3 is TGTGCCAGCTCGACGGGGGGGAACACTGAAGCTTTCTTT.

The chain employs TRBV6-5 and TRBJ1-6, with D unclear. The CDR3 totals 13 residues. Trimming cost V 0 bases and J 12 bases, with 9 bases left between them. CDR1 is MNHEY, CDR2 SVGAGI, per germline. CDR3 nucleotides: TGTGCCAGCAGTTACTCGGGTCGGGAACCCCTCCACTTT. It translates to CASSYSGREPLHF.

This clone was detected once. CDR3 DNA sequence: TGTGCCAGCAGCCGAGACTGGAACACTGAAGCTTTCTTT. Amino acid sequence: CASSRDWNTEAFF. The J gene is TRBJ1-1, the V gene TRBV5-6; D remains unclear. Trimming cost V 4 bases and J 1 base, with 8 bases left between them. Germline values: CDR1 SGHDT, CDR2 YYEEEE. The length of the CDR3 is 13 residues.

The chain is built from TRBV7-2 and TRBJ2-5; no firm D call. Germline lookup yields CDR1 SGHTA and CDR2 FQGNSA. The CDR3 has 14 residues. Trimming shortened V by 2 bases and J by 3 bases, and 10 bases separated the two germline ends. CDR3 in amino acids: CASSLWAPKETQYF. As DNA, the CDR3 is TGTGCCAGCAGCTTATGGGCGCCTAAAGAGACCCAGTACTTC.

The CDR3 DNA follows: TGTGCCACCAGTGCTACTAAAGGGGACACCCGGACCACTGAAGCTTTCTTT. Encoded protein: CATSATKGDTRTTEAFF. This chain uses TRBV24-1 with TRBJ1-1; the D gene is possibly TRBD1 (6 bases). CDR1 is KGHDR and CDR2 is SFDVKD in the germline V gene. Trimming took off 5 bases at V and 4 bases at J, with 22 bases between the two ends. The length of the CDR3 is 17 residues.

The genes are TRBV5-5 and TRBJ1-4; TRBD1 agrees at 11 bases. The CDR3 is 14 amino acids. Germline loops: CDR1 SGHKS, CDR2 YYEKEE (reference sequence). V was clipped by 4 bases and J by 10 bases; unmatched bases: 6. The CDR3 nucleotides read TGTGCCAGCAGCCCGGGACAGGGGGTAGGAAAACTGTTTTTT. Translation: CASSPGQGVGKLFF.

The sample holds one count of this clone. This chain links TRBV27 with TRBJ1-6; TRBD1 agrees at 7 bases. Trimming removed 6 bases from V and 4 bases from J; junction bases left unmatched: 9. Germline assignment: CDR1 MNHEY and CDR2 SMNVEV (reference sequence). The CDR3 runs to 16 residues. Here the CDR3 reads CASSSSQQGYNSPLHF. The CDR3 DNA sequence: TGTGCCAGCAGCTCATCCCAACAGGGGTATAATTCACCCCTCCACTTT.

This sequence joins TRBV9 and TRBJ1-3; perhaps TRBD1 as D (5 bases). The CDR3 sequence is 15 residues long. V lost 0 bases to trimming and J lost 2 bases, with 9 bases between them. Germline values: CDR1 SGDLS, CDR2 YYNGEE. The CDR3 nucleotides are TGTGCCAGCAGCGTAGATTGGGGCGCTGGAAACACCATATATTTT. Translated: CASSVDWGAGNTIYF.

The V gene is TRBV19, the J gene TRBJ2-2; D unclear. The CDR3 sequence is 14 residues long. The ends were cut back, 4 bases at V and 1 base at J, with 7 bases in the middle. Germline assignment: CDR1 LNHDA and CDR2 SQIVND (reference sequence). The CDR3 DNA sequence: TGTGCCAGTAGTAAGGGTGGGAACACCGGGGAGCTGTTTTTT. It codes for CASSKGGNTGELFF.

This chain uses TRBV5-1 with TRBJ2-3; the D gene is possibly TRBD1 (6 bases). CDR3 length: 16 amino acids. Germline CDR1 SGHRS, CDR2 YFSETQ. V lost 7 bases, J lost 4 bases, and 22 bases lay in between. CDR3 sequence reads: CASHLQGPSFSDTQYF. In nucleotides, the CDR3 is TGCGCCAGCCATTTACAGGGTCCCTCTTTCTCAGATACGCAGTATTTT.

The chain uses TRBV5-1 and TRBJ2-7; a weak D match, TRBD2 (7 bases). Germline V gene data show CDR1 as SGHRS and CDR2 as YFSETQ. Between the trimmed V and J ends, which lost 4 bases and 4 bases, there was a span of 15 bases. This CDR3 is built from 14 residues. CDR3: CASSRPGGPYEQYF. CDR3 bases: TGCGCCAGCAGCCGTCCGGGGGGCCCGTACGAGCAGTACTTC. The entire variable domain, with the rest obtained from reference TRBV5-1 and TRBJ2-7, is as follows: KAGVTQTPRYLIKTRGQQVTLSCSPISGHRSVSWYQQTPGQGLQFLFEYFSETQRNKGNFPGRFSGRQFSNSRSEMNVSTLELGDSALYLCASSRPGGPYEQYFGPGTRLTVT.

This sequence joins TRBV6-5 and TRBJ2-7; D is undetermined. In germline, CDR1 is MNHEY, CDR2 SVGAGI. This CDR3 comprises 15 residues. The V and J ends lost 6 bases and 5 bases respectively, with 20 bases between them. DNA for the CDR3: TGTGCCAGCAGCCCCCCGGGCCCAGACCGGGACGAGCAGTACTTC. It encodes CASSPPGPDRDEQYF.

V usage is TRBV10-3 and J usage is TRBJ1-1; 8 bases are a match to TRBD1. The V gene's germline CDR1 is ENHRY and CDR2 SYGVKD. Trimming removed 4 bases from V and 1 base from J; junction bases left unmatched: 2. The CDR3 loop spans 14 amino acids. The CDR3, as DNA: TGTGCCATCAGTGCAGGGGGCGGGAACACTGAAGCTTTCTTT. This translates into CAISAGGGNTEAFF.

This rearrangement joins TRBV10-3 to TRBJ2-3, with a possible D match to TRBD1 (7 bases). V lost 10 bases and J lost 2, with 16 bases in between. This CDR3 has 14 residues. Germline CDR1 reads ENHRY; CDR2 reads SYGVKD. The CDR3 bases are TGTGCCACGCAGGGGGGAGCAGACACAGATACGCAGTATTTT. Translated, it gives CATQGGADTDTQYF.

The J gene is TRBJ1-1, the V gene TRBV4-3, with D perhaps TRBD1 (5 bases). The germline V and J ends were trimmed by 4 bases and 1 base, with 10 bases remaining between them. The CDR3 has 14 amino acids. In germline, CDR1 is LGHNA, CDR2 YSLEER. CDR3 sequence (DNA): TGCGCCAGCAGCCTTGGGACGGAGAACACTGAAGCTTTCTTT. Protein product: CASSLGTENTEAFF.

The chain has TRBV5-5 and TRBJ2-7; TRBD2 agrees at 11 bases. Germline V CDR1 and CDR2: SGHKS, YYEKEE (reference sequence). Trimming removed 2 bases from V and 6 bases from J; junction bases left unmatched: 19. CDR3 length: 19 residues. The CDR3 is CASSFTVLTSGIEVSEQYF. Here the CDR3 DNA reads TGTGCCAGCAGCTTCACAGTGCTGACTAGCGGGATTGAGGTTAGCGAGCAGTACTTC.

V usage is TRBV3-1 (or the pseudogene TRBV3-2) and J usage is TRBJ1-2, with a weak D call TRBD1 (5 bases). CDR3 size: 14 residues. CDR1 and CDR2 from the germline V gene are LGHDT and YNNKEL (reference sequence). V was trimmed by 1 base and J by 8 bases, leaving 14 bases between them. The CDR3 loop is CASSQADSIGGYTF. As DNA, the CDR3 is TGTGCCAGCAGCCAAGCCGACAGTATAGGAGGCTACACCTTC.

The chain combines TRBV28 with TRBJ2-5; TRBD1 agrees at 9 bases. V gave up 2 bases and J gave up 1 base; unmatched junction bases: 2. The length of the CDR3 is 15 residues. The V gene's germline CDR1 is MDHEN and CDR2 SYDVKM. In nucleotides, the CDR3 is TGTGCCAGCAGTTTACGGACAGGGGTCCAAGAGACCCAGTACTTC. The encoded protein is CASSLRTGVQETQYF.